This T cell receptor beta chain was identified in a study of CD8 T cells in ankylosing spondylitis. Study-wide results and caveats: Characteristic of ankylosing spondylitis blood, it appeared, was a TCR beta motif comprising eight highly homologous variants.

CDR1 and CDR2 (germline): DFQATT, SNEGSKA (reference sequence). Trimming pared 0 bases from V and 6 bases from J, leaving 14 bases between. There are 15 residues in the CDR3. TCRdb passed the 5' RACE reads through MiXCR, listing each CDR3 protein once. Counted here are a few hundred thousand distinct CDR3 sequences, more than 20% occurring once; the ten biggest clones make up about 16%. This clonotype appeared a few times. Its antigen is not identified. The TCR originated in a male donor with ankylosing spondylitis. The V and J genes are TRBV20-1 and TRBJ1-4, with D possibly TRBD1 on 6 matching bases. Sequencing was done on a sample of blood, either unsorted or a sorted T cell fraction (not recorded which). The CDR3 reads CSAREEGRGYEKLFF. Written as DNA, the CDR3 is TGCAGTGCTAGAGAGGAAGGCAGGGGATATGAAAAACTGTTTTTT.